The following is a T cell receptor (beta chain) sequence with its context. Using immunoSEQ multiplex PCR, the repertoire was profiled, and TCRdb retains in-frame clones only, with some absent. The top ten clones hold roughly 1.9% of a sample with around 140,000 clones, 70% to 90% of them seen once. The data stem from a study of blood T cell repertoires in COVID-19. Per the germline V gene, CDR1 is SGHTA and CDR2 is FQGNSA. The CDR3 contains 16 residues. Trimming shortened V by 5 bases and J by 1 base, and 16 bases separated the two germline ends. V and J are TRBV7-2 and TRBJ2-3; a weak D match, TRBD2 (6 bases). Input material: peripheral blood. The clonotype was recovered from a man between 65 and 79 years old with acute or convalescent COVID-19. The CDR3 loop is CASSKLGPGGTDTQYF. CDR3 nucleotides: TGTGCCAGCAGCAAACTTGGTCCGGGGGGCACAGATACGCAGTATTTT.